Listed below are T cell receptor beta chains from one sample, sequenced in a study of prognosis after radiotherapy for stage I lung cancer. MiXCR was run by TCRdb on the multiplex PCR reads, yielding one entry per CDR3 protein. The sample comprises tens of thousands of distinct CDR3 sequences, about 30% of which are singletons, and around 6.8% rests with the top ten. The sequencing here drew on PBMCs, taken before or after stereotactic body radiation therapy (not recorded which). These receptors all stem from a donor aged 50 or older with non-small cell lung cancer. The CDR3 runs from the conserved cysteine through the conserved F or W. Each record gives: J gene, V gene, clone size, D gene, CDR3 protein, CDR3 DNA. A D gene is named only where the DNA matches it firmly. Part of the rows lack a size; the others show once, few, many or a class for expanded clones.

TRBJ2-7 | TRBV12-3/TRBV12-4 | many | TRBD1 | CASSTRTGFNEQYF | TGTGCCAGCAGTACCCGGACAGGGTTCAACGAGCAGTACTTC
TRBJ1-3 | TRBV28 | many | TRBD1 | CASSLLVRGRMGNTIYF | TGTGCCAGCAGTTTATTAGTTAGGGGGCGCATGGGAAACACCATATATTTT
TRBJ1-2 | TRBV4-3 | many | TRBD1 | CASSQELDRGLNYGYTF | TGCGCCAGCAGCCAGGAATTGGACAGGGGCCTTAATTATGGCTACACCTTC
TRBJ1-1 | TRBV18 | NA | TRBD1 | CASSPSILGQAGSEAFF | TGTGCCAGCTCACCGTCCATACTGGGACAGGCAGGTTCTGAAGCTTTCTTT
TRBJ1-2 | TRBV6-2/TRBV6-3 | NA | NA | CASSYGCMDSYGYTF | TGTGCCAGCAGTTACGGGTGCATGGATAGCTATGGCTACACCTTC
TRBJ1-4 | TRBV5-5 | many | NA | CASSLTPTVNEKLFF | TGTGCCAGCAGCTTGACCCCGACCGTTAATGAAAAACTGTTTTTT
TRBJ1-2 | TRBV29-1 | many | NA | CSVEDGGRGFYGYTF | TGCAGCGTTGAAGATGGGGGGCGAGGATTCTATGGCTACACCTTC
TRBJ2-2 | TRBV4-2 | many | NA | CASSHPLRASNTGELFF | TGTGCCAGCAGCCATCCCCTTAGGGCCTCGAACACCGGGGAGCTGTTTTTT
TRBJ2-3 | TRBV28 | many | TRBD2 | CASSSAGRTQYF | TGTGCCAGCAGTTCAGCGGGACGAACGCAGTATTTT
TRBJ2-7 | TRBV20-1 | many | NA | CSASIQGMAYF | TGCAGTGCCTCAATTCAGGGGATGGCGTACTTC
TRBJ2-7 | TRBV20-1 | many | NA | CSARLTGRRGEQYF | TGCAGTGCTAGACTGACAGGGAGGCGTGGCGAGCAGTACTTC
TRBJ2-7 | TRBV7-9 | many | NA | CASSSKGPNEQYF | TGTGCCAGCAGCTCGAAGGGCCCTAACGAGCAGTACTTC
TRBJ1-1 | TRBV7-9 | many | NA | CASSANRVIAFF | TGTGCCAGCAGCGCAAACAGGGTAATCGCTTTCTTT
TRBJ2-7 | TRBV9 | many | NA | CASSVGAEPYEQYF | TGTGCCAGCAGCGTAGGGGCAGAGCCCTACGAGCAGTACTTC
TRBJ1-2 | TRBV28 | many | TRBD1 | CASSLRTGGYGYTF | TGTGCCAGCAGTTTAAGGACAGGGGGATATGGCTACACCTTC
TRBJ2-1 | TRBV5-1 | many | NA | CASSPQAELSIDEQFF | TGCGCCAGCAGCCCCCAGGCGGAGCTATCAATCGATGAGCAGTTCTTC
TRBJ1-6 | TRBV20-1 | many | NA | CSVSGYNSPLHF | TGCAGTGTTTCCGGGTACAATTCACCCCTCCACTTT
TRBJ1-3 | TRBV12-3/TRBV12-4 | many | NA | CASSLNSGNTIYF | TGTGCCAGCAGTTTGAACTCTGGAAACACCATATATTTT
TRBJ2-7 | TRBV6-1 | many | TRBD1 | CASSTPRQGAYEQYF | TGTGCCAGCAGTACCCCCCGACAGGGAGCTTACGAGCAGTACTTC
TRBJ2-1 | TRBV12-3/TRBV12-4 | many | TRBD1 | CASLLRTGFSEQFF | TGTGCCAGCCTCCTCCGGACAGGGTTTAGTGAGCAGTTCTTC
TRBJ2-7 | TRBV5-8 | many | NA | CASSLDVTTEQYF | TGTGCCAGCAGCTTGGACGTAACAACCGAGCAGTACTTC
TRBJ1-2 | TRBV5-4 | many | NA | CASSTSTGINYGYTF | TGTGCCAGCAGCACCTCGACGGGAATTAACTATGGCTACACCTTC
TRBJ2-3 | TRBV3-1 | many | TRBD2 | CASSQVSGGTADTQYF | TGTGCCAGCAGCCAAGTATCGGGGGGGACGGCAGATACGCAGTATTTT
TRBJ1-1 | TRBV6-1 | many | NA | CASSEGVTEAFF | TGTGCCAGCAGTGAGGGAGTTACTGAAGCTTTCTTT
TRBJ2-5 | TRBV5-4 | NA | TRBD2 | CASSLAASGEQETQYF | TGTGCCAGCAGCTTGGCCGCTAGCGGGGAGCAAGAGACCCAGTACTTC
TRBJ1-1 | TRBV12-3/TRBV12-4 | many | NA | CASSLVRDPGTEAFF | TGTGCCAGCAGTTTGGTCCGGGATCCGGGCACTGAAGCTTTCTTT